Listed below are T cell receptor beta chains from one sample, sequenced in a study of blood T cell repertoires in COVID-19. Method: immunoSEQ multiplex PCR; TCRdb's copy keeps in-frame clones and lacks some. Among around 100,000 clones, roughly four fifths were seen once, and the ten largest hold approximately 3.3%. The sequencing sample was made of peripheral blood. The receptor source for this set is a woman older than 75 with active or convalescent COVID-19. The CDR3 runs from the conserved cysteine through the conserved F or W. A D gene is named only where the DNA matches it firmly. Clone size is given for some rows only: seen once, a few or many times, or a class if the clone is expanded.

j_call v_call clone_size d_call cdr3_aa cdr3_nt
TRBJ2-7 TRBV6-5 . TRBD2 CASSYSRGAGNEQYF TGTGCCAGCAGTTACTCGCGGGGGGCGGGCAACGAGCAGTACTTC
TRBJ1-2 TRBV6-6 . TRBD1 CASDRQGKGDGYTF TGTGCCAGCGATCGACAGGGAAAGGGGGATGGCTACACCTTC
TRBJ2-2 TRBV7-3 . TRBD2 CASSRSSSGRTGELFF TGTGCCAGCAGCAGAAGCTCTAGCGGGAGGACCGGGGAGCTGTTTTTT
TRBJ2-3 TRBV24-1 . TRBD1 CATSDQTGVTDTQYF TGTGCCACCAGTGATCAGACAGGGGTAACAGATACGCAGTATTTT
TRBJ1-4 TRBV6-5 . TRBD1 CASSRGQRNEKLFF TGTGCCAGCAGTAGGGGACAGCGTAATGAAAAACTGTTTTTT
TRBJ1-1 TRBV19 . TRBD1 CASSRDRDLEAFF TGTGCCAGTAGCAGGGACAGGGATCTAGAGGCTTTCTTT
TRBJ1-5 TRBV27 . . CASTPLPVRGNQPQHF TGTGCCAGCACCCCCCTACCTGTGAGAGGGAATCAGCCCCAGCATTTT
TRBJ2-4 TRBV28 once . CATQAKNIQYF TGTGCCACCCAGGCCAAAAACATTCAGTACTTC
TRBJ1-3 TRBV30 . . CAWSAPIGRRSGNTIYF TGTGCCTGGAGTGCCCCAATTGGCAGGCGCTCTGGAAACACCATATATTTT
TRBJ1-2 TRBV28 . . CASSLKGDYGYTF TGTGCCAGCAGTTTAAAAGGGGACTATGGCTACACCTTC
TRBJ1-3 TRBV19 . TRBD1 CASRKDRNAGNTIYF TGTGCCAGTAGAAAGGACAGGAATGCTGGAAACACCATATATTTT
TRBJ1-4 TRBV20-1 . TRBD1 CSASEGAREKLFF TGCAGTGCTAGTGAGGGGGCGAGGGAAAAACTGTTTTTT
TRBJ2-1 TRBV28 . TRBD2 CASGPLGGSSYNEQFF TGTGCCAGCGGGCCATTGGGCGGGAGTTCCTACAATGAGCAGTTCTTC
TRBJ1-2 TRBV7-2 . TRBD1 CASSELWDRLRGYTF TGTGCCAGCAGCGAACTCTGGGACAGGCTCCGAGGCTACACCTTC
TRBJ2-1 TRBV9 . TRBD2 CASGRIGLAVNNEQFF TGTGCCAGCGGGAGGATCGGACTAGCGGTTAACAATGAGCAGTTCTTC
TRBJ2-7 TRBV11-2 . . CASSLDRYEQYF TGTGCCAGCAGCTTAGATCGCTACGAGCAGTACTTC
TRBJ2-1 TRBV12-3/TRBV12-4 . . CASSYRQDGEQFF TGTGCCAGCAGCTACCGACAGGACGGTGAGCAGTTCTTC
TRBJ1-6 TRBV6-2/TRBV6-3 . . CASSYLRGNNSPLHF TGTGCCAGCAGTTACTTAAGGGGAAATAATTCACCCCTCCACTTT
TRBJ1-6 TRBV7-3 . TRBD1 CASSLGTENSPLHF TGTGCCAGCAGCTTAGGGACAGAGAATTCACCCCTCCACTTT
TRBJ2-2 TRBV29-1 . TRBD1 CSVEGTGLGTGELFF TGCAGCGTTGAAGGGACAGGGCTCGGCACCGGGGAGCTGTTTTTT
TRBJ2-1 TRBV12-3/TRBV12-4 . . CASSPWDTDEQFF TGTGCCAGCAGTCCATGGGACACCGATGAGCAGTTCTTC
TRBJ1-5 TRBV28 once TRBD1 CASSSLRQGGYQPQHF TGTGCCAGCAGTTCACTGAGACAGGGGGGTTATCAGCCCCAGCATTTT